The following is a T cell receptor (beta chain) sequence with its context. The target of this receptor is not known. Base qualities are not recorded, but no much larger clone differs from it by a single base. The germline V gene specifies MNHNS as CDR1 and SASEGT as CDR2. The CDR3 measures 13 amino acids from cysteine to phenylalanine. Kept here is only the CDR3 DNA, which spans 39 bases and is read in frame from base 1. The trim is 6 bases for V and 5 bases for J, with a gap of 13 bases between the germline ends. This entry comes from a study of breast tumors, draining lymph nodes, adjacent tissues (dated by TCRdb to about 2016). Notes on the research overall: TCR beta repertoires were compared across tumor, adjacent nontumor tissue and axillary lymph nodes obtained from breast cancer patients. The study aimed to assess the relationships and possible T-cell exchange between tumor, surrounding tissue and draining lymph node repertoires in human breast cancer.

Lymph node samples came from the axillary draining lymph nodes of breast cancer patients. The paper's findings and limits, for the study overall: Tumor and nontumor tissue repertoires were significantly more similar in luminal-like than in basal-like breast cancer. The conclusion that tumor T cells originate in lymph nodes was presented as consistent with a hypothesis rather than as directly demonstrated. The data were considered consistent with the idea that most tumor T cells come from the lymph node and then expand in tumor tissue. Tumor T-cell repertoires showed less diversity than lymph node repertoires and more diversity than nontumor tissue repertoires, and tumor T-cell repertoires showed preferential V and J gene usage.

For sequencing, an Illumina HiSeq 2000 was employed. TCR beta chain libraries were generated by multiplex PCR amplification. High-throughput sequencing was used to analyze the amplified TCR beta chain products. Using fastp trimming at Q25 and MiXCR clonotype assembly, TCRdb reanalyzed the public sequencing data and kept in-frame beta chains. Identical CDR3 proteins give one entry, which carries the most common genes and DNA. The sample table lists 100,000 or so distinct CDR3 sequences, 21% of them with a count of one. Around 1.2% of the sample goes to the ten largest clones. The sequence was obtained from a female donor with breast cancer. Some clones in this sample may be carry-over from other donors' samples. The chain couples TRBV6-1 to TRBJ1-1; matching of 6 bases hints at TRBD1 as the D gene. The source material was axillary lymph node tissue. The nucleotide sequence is TGTGCCAGCAGCTTGGGGGCGAATACTGAAGCTTTCTTT. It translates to CASSLGANTEAFF.